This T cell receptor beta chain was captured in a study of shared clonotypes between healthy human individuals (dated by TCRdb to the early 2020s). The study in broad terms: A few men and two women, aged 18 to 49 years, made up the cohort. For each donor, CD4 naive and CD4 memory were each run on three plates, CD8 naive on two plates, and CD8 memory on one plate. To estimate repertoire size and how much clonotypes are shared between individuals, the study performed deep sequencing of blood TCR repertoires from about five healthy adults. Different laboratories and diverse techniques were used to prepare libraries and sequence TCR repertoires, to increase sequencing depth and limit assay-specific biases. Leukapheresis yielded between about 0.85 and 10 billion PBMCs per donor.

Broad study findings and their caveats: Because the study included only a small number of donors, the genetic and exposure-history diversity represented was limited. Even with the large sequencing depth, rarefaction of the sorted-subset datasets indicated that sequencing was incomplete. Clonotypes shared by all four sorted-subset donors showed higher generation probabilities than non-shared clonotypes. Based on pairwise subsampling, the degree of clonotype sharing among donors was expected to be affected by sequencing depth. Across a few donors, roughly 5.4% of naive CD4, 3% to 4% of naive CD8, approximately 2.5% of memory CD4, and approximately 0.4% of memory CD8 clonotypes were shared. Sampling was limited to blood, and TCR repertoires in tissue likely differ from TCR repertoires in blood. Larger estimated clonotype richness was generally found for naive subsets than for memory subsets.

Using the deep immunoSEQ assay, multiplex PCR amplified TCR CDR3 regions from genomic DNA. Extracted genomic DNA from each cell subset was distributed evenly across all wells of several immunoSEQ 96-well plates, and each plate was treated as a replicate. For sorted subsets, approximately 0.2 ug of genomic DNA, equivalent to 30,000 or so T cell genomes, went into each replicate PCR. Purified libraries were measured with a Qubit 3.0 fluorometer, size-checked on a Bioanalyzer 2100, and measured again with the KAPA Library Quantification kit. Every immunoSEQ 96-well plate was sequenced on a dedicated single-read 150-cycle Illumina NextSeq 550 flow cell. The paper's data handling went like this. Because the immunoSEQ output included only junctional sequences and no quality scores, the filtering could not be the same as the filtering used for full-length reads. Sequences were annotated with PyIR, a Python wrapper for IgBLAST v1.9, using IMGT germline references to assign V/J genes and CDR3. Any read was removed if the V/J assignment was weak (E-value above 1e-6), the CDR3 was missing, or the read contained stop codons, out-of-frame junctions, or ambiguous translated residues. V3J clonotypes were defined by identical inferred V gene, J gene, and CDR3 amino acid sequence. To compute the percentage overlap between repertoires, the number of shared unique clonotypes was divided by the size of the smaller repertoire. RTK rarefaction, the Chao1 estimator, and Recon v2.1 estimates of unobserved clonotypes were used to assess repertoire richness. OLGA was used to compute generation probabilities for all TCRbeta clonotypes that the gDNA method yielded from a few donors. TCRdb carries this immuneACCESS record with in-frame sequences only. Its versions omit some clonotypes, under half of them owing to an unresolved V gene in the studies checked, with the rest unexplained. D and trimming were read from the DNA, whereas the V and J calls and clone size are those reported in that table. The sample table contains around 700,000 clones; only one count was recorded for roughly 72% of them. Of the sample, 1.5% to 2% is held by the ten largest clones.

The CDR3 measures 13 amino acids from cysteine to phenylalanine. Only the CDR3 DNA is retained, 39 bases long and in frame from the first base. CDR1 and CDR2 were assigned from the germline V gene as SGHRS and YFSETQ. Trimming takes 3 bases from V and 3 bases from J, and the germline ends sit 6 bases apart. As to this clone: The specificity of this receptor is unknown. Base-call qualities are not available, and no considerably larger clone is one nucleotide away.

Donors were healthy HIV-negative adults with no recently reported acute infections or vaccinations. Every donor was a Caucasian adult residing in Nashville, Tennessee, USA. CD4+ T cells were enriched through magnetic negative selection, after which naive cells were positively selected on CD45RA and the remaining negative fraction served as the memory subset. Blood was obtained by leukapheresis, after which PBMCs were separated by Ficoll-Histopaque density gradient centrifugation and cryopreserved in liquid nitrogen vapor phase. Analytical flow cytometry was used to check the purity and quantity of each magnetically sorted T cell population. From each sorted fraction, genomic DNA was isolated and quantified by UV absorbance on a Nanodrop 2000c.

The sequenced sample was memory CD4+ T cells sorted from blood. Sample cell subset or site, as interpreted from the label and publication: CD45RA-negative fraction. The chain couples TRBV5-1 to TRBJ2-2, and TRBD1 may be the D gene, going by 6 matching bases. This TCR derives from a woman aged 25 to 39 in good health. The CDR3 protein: CASSSGDTGELFF. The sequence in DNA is TGCGCCAGCAGCTCAGGGGACACCGGGGAGCTGTTTTTT.